This TCR beta chain was obtained from a study of cytomegalovirus exposure and HLA in healthy donors. Overall study results and limits: The study carried out a later analysis of TCR beta sequences. It associated 15,000 to 20,000 of them with specific HLA alleles at a false discovery rate of 0.05. Specificity of three CMV-associated chains for CMV antigens was verified in vitro.

Use of 60 Vbeta and 13 Jbeta primers characterized the PCR. Data came from immunoSEQ multiplex PCR; TCRdb stores just in-frame clones and leaves some out. This sample has under 200,000 clones, with around 83% found just once. As regards this clone: Its antigen is currently unknown.

Material for sequencing was PBMCs. The source of this sequence is a man in his fifties or sixties in good health and CMV-seropositive.

Written as DNA, the CDR3 is TGTGCCAGCAGTTTGCATTCGGGACAGGGGAACACTGAAGCTTTCTTT. Amino acids: CASSLHSGQGNTEAFF. The chain uses TRBV27 and TRBJ1-1; 9 nucleotides agree with TRBD1. The V and J ends lost 3 bases and 1 base, in that order; junction bases with no gene match: 6. CDR3 length: 16 residues. The germline V gene has CDR1 MNHEY and CDR2 SMNVEV (reference sequence).